This entry features one T cell receptor (beta chain) sequence. Described time point: pretreatment peripheral blood. Per patient, between 1 and 8 samples were collected at pretreatment and on-treatment time points. Looked up from germline, CDR1 is SQVTM and CDR2 is ANQGSEA. The ends lost 6 bases at V and 5 bases at J; junction bases unmatched: 6. The CDR3 sequence is 12 residues long. TCRdb's copy holds only in-frame clones and misses some; the assay was immunoSEQ multiplex PCR. The sample holds some 56,000 clones, 85% seen once. The sample is drawn from a study of PD-L1 blockade in urothelial cancer. Sequencing used PBMCs, obtained around atezolizumab (anti-PD-L1) treatment. The chain couples TRBV29-1 to TRBJ2-7, with TRBD1 identical over 8 bases. The receptor's source is a man in his 70s with urothelial cancer. The CDR3 DNA reads TGCAGCGTCCGACAGGGGCCGGACGAGCAGTACTTC. It encodes CSVRQGPDEQYF.